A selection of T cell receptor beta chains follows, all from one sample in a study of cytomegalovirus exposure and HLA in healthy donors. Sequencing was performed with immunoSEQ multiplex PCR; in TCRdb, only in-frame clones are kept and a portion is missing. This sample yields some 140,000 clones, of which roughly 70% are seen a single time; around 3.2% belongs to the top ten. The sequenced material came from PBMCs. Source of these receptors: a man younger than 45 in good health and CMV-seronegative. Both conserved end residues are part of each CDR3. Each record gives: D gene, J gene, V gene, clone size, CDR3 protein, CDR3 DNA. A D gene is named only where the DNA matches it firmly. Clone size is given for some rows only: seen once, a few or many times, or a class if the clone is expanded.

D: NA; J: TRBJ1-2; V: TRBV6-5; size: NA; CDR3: CASSYISGSGYTF; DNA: TGTGCCAGCAGTTACATCTCGGGTTCCGGCTACACCTTC
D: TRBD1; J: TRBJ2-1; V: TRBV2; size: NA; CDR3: CASEDRASYNEQFF; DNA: TGTGCCAGCGAGGACAGGGCTTCCTACAATGAGCAGTTCTTC
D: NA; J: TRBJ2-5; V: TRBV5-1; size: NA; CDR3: CASSLNRDAQGYQETQYF; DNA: TGCGCCAGCAGCTTGAACAGGGACGCCCAGGGGTATCAAGAGACCCAGTACTTC
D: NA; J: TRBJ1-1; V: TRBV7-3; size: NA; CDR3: CASTPGWGPAFF; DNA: TGTGCCAGCACGCCGGGTTGGGGCCCGGCTTTCTTT
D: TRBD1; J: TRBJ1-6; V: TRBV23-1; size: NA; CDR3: CASSQSRGNYRGVNSPLHF; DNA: TGCGCCAGCAGTCAATCGCGCGGAAATTACAGGGGTGTCAATTCACCCCTCCACTTT
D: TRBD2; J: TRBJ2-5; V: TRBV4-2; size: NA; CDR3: CASSAALTSGGPSSEETQYF; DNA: TGTGCCAGCAGCGCCGCACTGACTAGCGGGGGGCCCTCGAGCGAAGAGACCCAGTACTTC
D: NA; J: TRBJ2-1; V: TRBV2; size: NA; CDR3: CASHPTSSEQFF; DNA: TGTGCCAGCCACCCAACTAGCTCTGAGCAGTTCTTC
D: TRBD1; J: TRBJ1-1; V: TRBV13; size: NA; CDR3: CASSLGQGGRNTEAFF; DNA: TGTGCCAGCAGCTTAGGCCAAGGGGGCCGGAACACTGAAGCTTTCTTT
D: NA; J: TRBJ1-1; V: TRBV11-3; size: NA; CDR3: CASSQQGNTEAFF; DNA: TGTGCCAGCAGCCAACAGGGGAACACTGAAGCTTTCTTT
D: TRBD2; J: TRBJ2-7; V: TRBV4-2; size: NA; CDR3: CASSQDGTNYEQYF; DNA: TGTGCCAGCAGCCAAGATGGGACTAACTACGAGCAGTACTTC
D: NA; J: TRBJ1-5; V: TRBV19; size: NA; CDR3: CASTYRAGSNQPQHF; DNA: TGTGCCAGTACCTACAGGGCCGGGAGCAATCAGCCCCAGCATTTT
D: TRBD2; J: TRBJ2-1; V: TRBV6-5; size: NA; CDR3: CASSLGLAGGDEQFF; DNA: TGTGCCAGCAGCCTCGGACTAGCGGGAGGGGATGAGCAGTTCTTC
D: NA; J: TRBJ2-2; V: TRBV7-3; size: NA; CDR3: CASSQGGGADPNTGELFF; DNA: TGTGCCAGCAGCCAAGGAGGAGGCGCAGACCCGAACACCGGGGAGCTGTTTTTT
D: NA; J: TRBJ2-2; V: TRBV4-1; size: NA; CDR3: CASSPDRNTGELFF; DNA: TGCGCCAGCAGCCCGGACAGAAACACCGGGGAGCTGTTTTTT
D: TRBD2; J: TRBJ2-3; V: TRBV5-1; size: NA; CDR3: CASSWGPTGGTSTDTQYF; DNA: TGCGCCAGCAGCTGGGGTCCCACGGGGGGAACTAGCACAGATACGCAGTATTTT
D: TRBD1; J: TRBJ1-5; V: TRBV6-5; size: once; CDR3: CASSYGQGAGQPQHF; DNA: TGTGCCAGCAGTTACGGACAGGGGGCTGGTCAGCCCCAGCATTTT
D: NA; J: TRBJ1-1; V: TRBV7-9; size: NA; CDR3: CASSPSSNTEAFF; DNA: TGTGCCAGCAGCCCCTCTTCGAACACTGAAGCTTTCTTT
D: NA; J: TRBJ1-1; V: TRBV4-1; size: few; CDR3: CASSQRTGFGAEAFF; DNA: TGCGCCAGCAGCCAACGCACGGGATTTGGCGCTGAAGCTTTCTTT
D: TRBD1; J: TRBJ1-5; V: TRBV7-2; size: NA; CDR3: CASSLWTGENQPQHF; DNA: TGTGCCAGCAGCCTGTGGACAGGCGAAAATCAGCCCCAGCATTTT
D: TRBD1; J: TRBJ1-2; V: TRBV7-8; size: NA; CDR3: CASSLTRTGGDGYTF; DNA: TGTGCCAGCAGCCTAACACGGACAGGGGGCGATGGCTACACCTTC
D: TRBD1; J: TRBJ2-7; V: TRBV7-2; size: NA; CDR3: CASSPTGTDLRQQYF; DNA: TGTGCCAGCAGCCCAACCGGGACAGATCTACGACAGCAGTACTTC
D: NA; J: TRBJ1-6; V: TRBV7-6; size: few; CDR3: CASSLAPTAYNSPLHF; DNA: TGTGCCAGCAGCTTAGCGCCGACAGCCTATAATTCACCCCTCCACTTT
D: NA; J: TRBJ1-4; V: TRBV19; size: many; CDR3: CASSPSRPRDEKLFF; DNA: TGTGCCAGTAGCCCTTCAAGACCGAGGGATGAAAAACTGTTTTTT